The 19 T cell receptor beta chains in this list originate from one sample, sequenced in a study of HIV-infected patients and healthy controls (dated by TCRdb to 2014 to 2015). Whole blood was used without fractionating the cells, so the repertoire represented all peripheral T cells without sorting. Receptor libraries were prepared by 5' RACE. Sequenced on an Illumina MiSeq. About 500 ng RNA was reverse transcribed with SuperScript III using primers against the alpha and beta constant regions. Separate libraries for the alpha and beta chains were generated through chain-specific third strand synthesis that incorporated multiplexing indices. Using fastp trimming at Q25 and MiXCR clonotype assembly, TCRdb reanalyzed the public sequencing data and kept in-frame beta chains. Every entry covers one CDR3 protein and lists the most common genes and DNA from its rows. This sample has 13,000 or so distinct CDR3 sequences in its table, and around 10% of those were observed once. Approximately 7% of the sample goes to the ten largest clones.

Sample: blood. The receptor set was obtained from an adult in good health.

In its sample, this clonotype was seen a few times. The chain joins TRBV10-3 to TRBJ2-3; 7 bases line up with TRBD1. The CDR3 sequence is 14 residues long. From germline, CDR1 is ENHRY and CDR2 SYGVKD. V shed 2 bases, J shed 2 bases, and the junction held 1 base outside the gene matches. The CDR3 reads CAISEGTATDTQYF. DNA of the CDR3: TGTGCCATCAGTGAGGGGACAGCCACAGATACGCAGTATTTT.

Relative to its sample, this clonotype is medium-sized. This chain uses TRBV7-9 with TRBJ2-4, with 7 positions matching TRBD2. The CDR3 length is 13 residues. J lost 7 bases, V lost 4 bases, and 4 bases had no gene match. Per the germline V gene, CDR1 is SEHNR and CDR2 is FQNEAQ (reference sequence). In DNA, the CDR3 is TGTGCCAGCAGCTCAGGACTAGAGAACATTCAGTACTTC. Translated, it gives CASSSGLENIQYF.

This clonotype showed up just a few times. The V gene is TRBV7-2, the J gene TRBJ2-1; tentatively, D is TRBD2 (7 bases). The CDR3 covers 15 residues. Germline V gene sequence: CDR1 SGHTA, CDR2 FQGNSA. Deletions cut 5 bases from V and 3 bases from J, with 14 bases between. Here the CDR3 reads CASSPRGGGYNEQFF. DNA of the CDR3: TGTGCCAGCAGCCCGAGGGGAGGGGGCTACAATGAGCAGTTCTTC.

A few counts support this clonotype. The J gene is TRBJ2-3, the V gene TRBV4-2; 10 positions agree with TRBD2. Trimming took 0 bases from V and 4 from J; bases not matched to a gene: 7. Germline V gives CDR1 LGHNA, CDR2 YNFKEQ. The length of the CDR3 is 17 residues. CDR3 loop: CASSQEGSGRSSDTQYF. CDR3 coding DNA: TGTGCCAGCAGCCAAGAAGGTAGCGGGAGGTCATCAGATACGCAGTATTTT.

By proportion, this clonotype is medium-sized. V gene TRBV9 combines with J gene TRBJ2-2; the D gene could be TRBD1 or TRBD2 (5 bases each). The CDR3 length is 14 residues. Germline V gene lookup returns CDR1 SGDLS and CDR2 YYNGEE. V lost 4 bases and J lost 4, with 11 bases in between. The CDR3 region has the DNA TGTGCCAGCAGCCCAGGGACCCGCACCGGGGAGCTGTTTTTT. Its translation: CASSPGTRTGELFF.

This clonotype is categorized as medium-sized (0.01 to 0.1%). J is TRBJ1-2 and V is TRBV12-3 or TRBV12-4; D not certain. The CDR3 totals 13 residues. V was cut by 3 bases and J by 0 bases, with 5 bases left in between. CDR3 amino acids: CASSLGANYGYTF. CDR3 nucleotides: TGTGCCAGCAGTTTGGGTGCTAACTATGGCTACACCTTC.

With regard to this clonotype: A much larger clone sits a single nucleotide away, making a read error possible. This chain uses TRBV2 with TRBJ2-1; D is uncertain. In germline, CDR1 is SNHLY, CDR2 FYNNEI. The CDR3 is 11 residues long. CDR3 sequence (DNA): TGTGCCAGCAGTCGGTTCAATGAGCAGTTATTC. It specifies CASSRFNEQLF.

This clonotype was found many times. The chain is built from TRBV5-6 and TRBJ2-1; D ambiguous. Germline values: CDR1 SGHDT, CDR2 YYEEEE. The V and J ends lost 2 bases and 1 base respectively, with 7 bases between them. This CDR3 region has 14 residues. The CDR3 sequence is CASSFLPSYNEQFF. The CDR3 nucleotides read TGTGCCAGCAGCTTTCTACCTTCCTACAATGAGCAGTTCTTC.

In its sample, this clonotype was seen many times. The chain couples TRBV4-3 to TRBJ2-6, with TRBD2 as a possible D gene (5 bases). This CDR3 is built from 16 residues. The germline gives CDR1 LGHNA, CDR2 YSLEER. V was shortened by 4 bases and J by 0 bases, with 10 bases between the two germline ends. The CDR3 DNA is TGCGCCAGCAGCCGAGAAAGCGGCTCTGGGGCCAACGTCCTGACTTTC. This encodes CASSRESGSGANVLTF.

In this sample, this clonotype is medium-sized. The chain employs TRBV7-9 and TRBJ1-1, with D perhaps matching TRBD1 (5 bases). The V gene's germline CDR1 is SEHNR and CDR2 FQNEAQ (reference sequence). Trimming left V 4 bases short and J 8 bases short, with 11 bases between. The CDR3 is 12 residues long. The CDR3 region has the DNA TGTGCCAGCAGCTCGACAGCGCCCGAAGCTTTCTTT. Protein sequence: CASSSTAPEAFF.

Ten or more counts support this clonotype. The rearrangement joins TRBV7-2 to TRBJ2-7, with TRBD1 identical over 8 bases. J was trimmed by 6 bases and V by 5 bases; bases with no gene match: 6. Germline CDR1 is SGHTA and CDR2 is FQGNSA. The CDR3 spans 13 residues. CDR3 bases: TGTGCCAGCAGCCTCCGGGACAGGCCCGAGCAGTACTTC. This encodes CASSLRDRPEQYF. Full variable domain (missing parts from reference TRBV7-2 and TRBJ2-7): GAGVSQSPSNKVTEKGKDVELRCDPISGHTALYWYRQSLGQGLEFLIYFQGNSAPDKSGLPSDRFSAERTGGSVSTLTIQRTQQEDSAVYLCASSLRDRPEQYFGPGTRLTVT.

This clonotype was picked up many times. V is TRBV29-1 and J is TRBJ1-5; 7 bases agree with TRBD1. This CDR3 contains 14 residues. V gave up 7 bases and J gave up 7 bases; unmatched junction bases: 13. Per germline, CDR1 SQVTM and CDR2 ANQGSEA. The CDR3 spells CSASEGTVSQPQHF. In nucleotides, the CDR3 is TGCAGCGCCTCAGAAGGGACAGTCTCCCAGCCCCAGCATTTT.

This clonotype was picked up many times. The chain employs TRBV19 and TRBJ1-2; D possibly corresponds to TRBD1 (5 bases). Germline V gene data show CDR1 as LNHDA and CDR2 as SQIVND (reference sequence). CDR3 size: 15 residues. Between the trimmed V and J ends, which lost 10 bases and 11 bases, there was a span of 29 bases. CDR3 DNA: TGTGCCACCGGGGCTTTGGAGGACCAAGTCTCGAAGTACACCTTC. The encoded protein is CATGALEDQVSKYTF.

The V and J genes are TRBV2 and TRBJ2-1; 11 bases match TRBD2. CDR3 length: 13 residues. Germline values: CDR1 SNHLY, CDR2 FYNNEI. Trimming at V came to 7 bases and at J to 4 bases, leaving 0 bases not matched to a gene. CDR3 sequence reads: CASTSGRYNEQFF. CDR3 nucleotide sequence: TGTGCCAGCACTAGCGGGAGGTACAATGAGCAGTTCTTC.

This clonotype is labeled as medium-sized. This sequence joins TRBV12-3 or TRBV12-4 and TRBJ2-5; 11 nucleotides agree with TRBD1. Trimming took 0 bases from V and 4 from J; bases not matched to a gene: 1. CDR3 length equals 15 residues. The CDR3 bases are TGTGCCAGCAGTTTAGCTGGGACAGGGGGAGAGACCCAGTACTTC. Protein product: CASSLAGTGGETQYF.

This clonotype was recorded at least ten times. The chain links TRBV7-2 to TRBJ1-1; 7 nucleotides match TRBD1. This CDR3 is built from 18 residues. Trimming cost V 4 bases and J 1 base; bases outside gene matches: 15. CDR1 and CDR2 (germline): SGHTA, FQGNSA. The chain's CDR3 is CASSSPHDRVGRNTEAFF. The CDR3 nucleotides read TGTGCCAGCAGCTCCCCCCATGACAGGGTAGGCAGGAACACTGAAGCTTTCTTT.

This clonotype is termed medium-sized. The chain joins TRBV4-3 to TRBJ1-4; D is uncertain. The CDR3 extends over 15 amino acids. Trimming cost V 3 bases and J 0 bases, with 8 bases left between them. The germline gives CDR1 LGHNA, CDR2 YSLEER. Written as DNA, the CDR3 is TGCGCCAGCAGCCACCTAGGTGCAACTAATGAAAAACTGTTTTTT. Residues: CASSHLGATNEKLFF.

At least ten counts were recorded for this clonotype. The V and J genes are TRBV6-2 or TRBV6-3 and TRBJ1-6, with 8 bases that match TRBD1. The CDR3 totals 13 residues. Per germline, CDR1 MNHEY and CDR2 SVGEGT. V was pared by 6 bases and J by 9 bases, with 4 bases of the junction left unmatched. CDR3 sequence (DNA): TGTGCCAGCAGCGGACAGGGACTTTCACCCCTCCACTTT. Its translation: CASSGQGLSPLHF.

The chain links TRBV12-3 or TRBV12-4 to TRBJ2-7; TRBD1 matches 10 bases. V was clipped by 5 bases and J by 2 bases; unmatched bases: 3. The CDR3 extends over 14 amino acids. This CDR3 is CASSMDRGTYEQYF. In DNA form, the CDR3 reads TGTGCCAGCAGTATGGACAGGGGGACCTACGAGCAGTACTTC.